The table lists the clone carrying this TCR beta chain with a count of one. Sequencing used immunoSEQ multiplex PCR; TCRdb keeps in-frame clones, though not all of them. Here the sample spans 110,000 or so clones, about nine tenths being singletons. This entry comes from a study of blood T cell repertoires in COVID-19. Across the whole study: Both acute and convalescent COVID-19 samples were obtained from the United States, Italy and Spain. T cells, B-cell-depleted T cells, or PBMCs provided the cDNA or gDNA that served as material.

CDR3 size: 14 residues. The germline gives CDR1 KGHSH, CDR2 LQKENI. V lost 5 bases to trimming and J lost 6 bases; unmatched junction nucleotides: 9. Source material: peripheral blood. This TCR derives from a woman in her fifties or sixties with acute or convalescent COVID-19. The genes are TRBV18 and TRBJ1-1; the match to TRBD1 covers 7 bases. As DNA, the CDR3 is TGTGCCAGCTCAACAGACAGGGTAAAGGCTGAAGCTTTCTTT. As protein: CASSTDRVKAEAFF. The variable domain in full, completed from reference TRBV18 and TRBJ1-1, reads NAGVMQNPRHLVRRRGQEARLRCSPMKGHSHVYWYRQLPEEGLKFMVYLQKENIIDESGMPKERFSAEFPKEGPSILRIQQVVRGDSAAYFCASSTDRVKAEAFFGQGTRLTVV.